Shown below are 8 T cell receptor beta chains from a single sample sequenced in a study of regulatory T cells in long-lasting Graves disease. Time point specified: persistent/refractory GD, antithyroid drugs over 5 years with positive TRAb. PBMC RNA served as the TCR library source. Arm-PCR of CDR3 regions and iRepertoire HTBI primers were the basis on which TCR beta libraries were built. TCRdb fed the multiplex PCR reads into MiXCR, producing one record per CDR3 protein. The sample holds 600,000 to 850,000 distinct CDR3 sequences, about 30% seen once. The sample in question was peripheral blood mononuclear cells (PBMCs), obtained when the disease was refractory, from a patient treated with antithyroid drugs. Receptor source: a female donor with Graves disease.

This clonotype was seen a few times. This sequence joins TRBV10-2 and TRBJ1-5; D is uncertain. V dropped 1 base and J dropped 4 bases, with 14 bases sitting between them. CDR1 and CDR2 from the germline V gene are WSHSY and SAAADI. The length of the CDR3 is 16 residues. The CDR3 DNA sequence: TGCGCCAGCAGTGAGTGGTCGGGAATGGGGAATCAGCCCCAGCATTTT. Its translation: CASSEWSGMGNQPQHF.

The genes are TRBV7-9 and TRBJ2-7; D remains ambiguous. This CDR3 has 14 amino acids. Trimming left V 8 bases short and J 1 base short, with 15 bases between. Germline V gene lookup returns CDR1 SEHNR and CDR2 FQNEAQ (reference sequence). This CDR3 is CASGHARRSYEQYF. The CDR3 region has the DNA TGTGCCAGCGGGCATGCCAGACGATCCTACGAGCAGTACTTC.

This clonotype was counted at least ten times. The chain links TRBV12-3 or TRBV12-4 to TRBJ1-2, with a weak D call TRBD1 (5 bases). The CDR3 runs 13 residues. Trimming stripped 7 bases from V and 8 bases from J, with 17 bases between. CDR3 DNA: TGTGCCAGCACCACCTCTTTAGGGGTCGGCTACACCTTC. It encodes CASTTSLGVGYTF.

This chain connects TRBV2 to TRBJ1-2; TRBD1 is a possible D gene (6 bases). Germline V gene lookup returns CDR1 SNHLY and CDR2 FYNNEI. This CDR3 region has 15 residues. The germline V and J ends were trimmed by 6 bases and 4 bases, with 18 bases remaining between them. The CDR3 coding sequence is TGTGCCAGCAGGAAGGGGGGGGGCCTCGGCTATGGCTACACCTTC. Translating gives CASRKGGGLGYGYTF.

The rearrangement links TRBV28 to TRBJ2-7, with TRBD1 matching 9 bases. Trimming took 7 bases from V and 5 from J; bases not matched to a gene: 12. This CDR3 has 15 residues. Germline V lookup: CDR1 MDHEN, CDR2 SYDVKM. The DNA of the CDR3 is TGTGCCAGCACCGCACTCCGGGACAGGGCCCACGAGCAGTACTTC. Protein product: CASTALRDRAHEQYF.

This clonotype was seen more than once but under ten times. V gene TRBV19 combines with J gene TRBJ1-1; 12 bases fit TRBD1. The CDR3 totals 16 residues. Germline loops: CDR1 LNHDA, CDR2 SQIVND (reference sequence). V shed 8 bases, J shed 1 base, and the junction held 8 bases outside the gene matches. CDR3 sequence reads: CASSRDRGPSNTEAFF. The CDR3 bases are TGTGCCAGTTCACGGGACAGGGGGCCTTCGAACACTGAAGCTTTCTTT. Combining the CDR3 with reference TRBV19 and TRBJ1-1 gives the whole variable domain DGGITQSPKYLFRKEGQNVTLSCEQNLNHDAMYWYRQDPGQGLRLIYYSQIVNDFQKGDIAEGYSVSREKKESFPLTVTSAQKNPTAFYLCASSRDRGPSNTEAFFGQGTRLTVV.

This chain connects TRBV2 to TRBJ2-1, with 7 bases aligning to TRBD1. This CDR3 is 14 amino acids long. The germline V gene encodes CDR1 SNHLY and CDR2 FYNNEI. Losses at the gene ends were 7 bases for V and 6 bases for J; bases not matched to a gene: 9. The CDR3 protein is CASNPGGTANEQFF. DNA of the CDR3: TGTGCCAGCAACCCAGGGGGAACCGCCAATGAGCAGTTCTTC.

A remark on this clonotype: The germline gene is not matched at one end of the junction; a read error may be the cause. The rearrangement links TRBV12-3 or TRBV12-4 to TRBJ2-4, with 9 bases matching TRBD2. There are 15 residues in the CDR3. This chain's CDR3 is CASSPPGLATNIQYF. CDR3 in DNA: TGTGCCAGCAGTCCCCCGGGACTAGCCACAAACATTCAGTACTTC.